This T cell receptor (beta chain) was captured by sequencing in a study of CD8 T cells in Susac syndrome. The germline V gene encodes CDR1 MNHNS and CDR2 SASEGT. The germline V and J ends were trimmed by 3 bases and 2 bases, with 18 bases remaining between them. The CDR3 runs to 17 residues. RNA totalling about 0.45 to 1 ug underwent reverse transcription with random hexamers. TCRdb ran MiXCR on the immunoSEQ multiplex PCR reads and lists one entry per CDR3 protein. The table includes some 130,000 distinct CDR3 sequences, 95% detected once. The TCR sequence derives from a human donor with Susac syndrome. The sample taken for sequencing was CD8+ T cells from PBMCs. This chain uses TRBV6-1 with TRBJ2-3; the D is unclear. This CDR3 is CASSDQGQEPNTDTQYF. As DNA, the CDR3 is TGTGCCAGCAGTGACCAAGGCCAGGAACCTAACACAGATACGCAGTATTTT.